This T cell receptor beta chain was retrieved from a study of spatial heterogeneity in lung cancer. As for the study in general: Patients with untreated early-stage non-small cell lung cancer, numbering 72, were the donors. Beta-chain sequences were consistently detected more often than alpha-chain sequences. Study-wide points: Among blood samples, ubiquitous expanded tumor TCRs appeared more at resection than at follow-up.

TCRdb passed the 5' RACE reads through MiXCR, listing each CDR3 protein once. The profile shows about 45,000 distinct CDR3 sequences, 20% to 25% of them singletons. As to time point: blood at routine non-recurrence follow-up after resection. V shed 7 bases, J shed 3 bases, and the junction held 4 bases outside the gene matches. This CDR3 has 13 residues. Germline V lookup: CDR1 DFQATT, CDR2 SNEGSKA (reference sequence). Notes on this clonotype: The target antigen is unknown.

This specimen consisted of PBMCs, obtained at follow-up. The chain has TRBV20-1 and TRBJ1-4; 8 nucleotides line up with TRBD1. This clonotype was obtained from a female donor with early-stage non-small cell lung cancer. The CDR3 here is CSVQQGANEKLFF. The CDR3 region has the DNA TGCAGTGTCCAACAGGGGGCTAATGAAAAACTGTTTTTT.